This note documents a single TCR beta chain sequence. Its antigen is not known. This record comes from a study of T cell clonotyping in hematopoietic cell transplantation. Stated time point: recipient sample about 28 days before transplant, after cytoreduction. Points from the study as a whole: CD4 and CD8 repertoire contributions could not be separated without sorting. After transplant, recipient diversity fell while pathologically expanded clonotypes grew through day 180. Few recipient clonotypes overlapped donors; over 95% were de novo at given depth. Graft donor and pretransplant recipient Inverse Simpson Index values predicted broader posttransplant TCR diversity.

V shed 4 bases, J shed 5 bases, and the junction held 9 bases outside the gene matches. Germline CDR1 is SGHAT and CDR2 is FQNNGV. CDR3 length: 15 residues. The repertoire was sequenced with immunoSEQ multiplex PCR; TCRdb's copy has only in-frame clones and lacks some. The repertoire consists of nearly 5,500 clones, with approximately 85% occurring once and the leading ten covering more than 3.5%. The clonotype originates from a man aged 55 to 70 with acute myeloid leukemia. Some clones in this sample may be carry-over from other donors' samples. V and J are TRBV11-2 and TRBJ2-5, with 8 bases lining up with TRBD2. This sample comprised peripheral blood mononuclear cells, obtained before stem cell transplant. The CDR3 loop reads CASSSATSVGETQYF. The CDR3 DNA reads TGTGCCAGCAGCTCGGCGACTAGCGTCGGGGAGACCCAGTACTTC.